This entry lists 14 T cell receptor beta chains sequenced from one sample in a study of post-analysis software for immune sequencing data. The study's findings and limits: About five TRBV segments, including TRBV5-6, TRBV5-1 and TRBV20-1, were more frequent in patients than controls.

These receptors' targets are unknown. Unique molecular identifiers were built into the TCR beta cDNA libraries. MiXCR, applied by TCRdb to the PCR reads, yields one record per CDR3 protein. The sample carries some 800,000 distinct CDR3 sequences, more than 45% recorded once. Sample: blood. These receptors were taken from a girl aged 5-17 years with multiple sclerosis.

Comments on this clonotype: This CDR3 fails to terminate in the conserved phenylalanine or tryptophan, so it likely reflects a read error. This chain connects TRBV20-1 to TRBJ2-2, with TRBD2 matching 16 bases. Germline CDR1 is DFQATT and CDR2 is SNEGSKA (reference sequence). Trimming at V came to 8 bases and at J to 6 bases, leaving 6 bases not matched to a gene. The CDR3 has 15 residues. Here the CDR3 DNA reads TGCAGTTCAGGGACTAGCGGGAGGGTTCCCGGGGAGCTGTTTCTT. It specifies CSSGTSGRVPGELFL.

CDR3 residues: CASSLGLTSTDTQYF. CDR3 nucleotides: TGTGCCAGCAGCTTGGGACTGACTAGCACAGATACGCAGTATTTT. V usage is TRBV7-3 and J usage is TRBJ2-3; TRBD2 is a possible D gene (6 bases). The CDR3 extends over 15 amino acids. CDR1 is SGHTA and CDR2 is FQGTGA in the germline V gene. Trimming took off 3 bases at V and 0 bases at J, with 10 bases between the two ends.

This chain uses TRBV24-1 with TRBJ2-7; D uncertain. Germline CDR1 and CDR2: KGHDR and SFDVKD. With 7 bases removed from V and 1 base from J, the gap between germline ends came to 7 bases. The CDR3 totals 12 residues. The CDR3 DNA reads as TGTGCCACCAGCCAAGGATCCTACGAGCAGTACTTC. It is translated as CATSQGSYEQYF.

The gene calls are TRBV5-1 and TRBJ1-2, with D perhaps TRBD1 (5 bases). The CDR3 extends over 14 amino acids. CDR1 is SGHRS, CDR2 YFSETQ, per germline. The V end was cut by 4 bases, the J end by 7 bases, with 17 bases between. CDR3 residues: CASSGGTGPGGYTF. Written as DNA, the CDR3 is TGCGCCAGCAGCGGCGGGACGGGACCTGGTGGCTACACCTTC.

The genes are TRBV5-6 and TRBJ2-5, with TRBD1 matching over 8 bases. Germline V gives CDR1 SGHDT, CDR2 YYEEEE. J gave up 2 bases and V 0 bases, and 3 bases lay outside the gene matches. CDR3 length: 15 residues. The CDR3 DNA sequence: TGTGCCAGCAGCTTGGTGGGGACAGGACAAGAGACCCAGTACTTC. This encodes CASSLVGTGQETQYF.

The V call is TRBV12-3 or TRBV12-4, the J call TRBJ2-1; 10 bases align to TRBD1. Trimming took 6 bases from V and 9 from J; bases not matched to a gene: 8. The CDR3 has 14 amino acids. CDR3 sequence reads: CASSSGTGATEQFF. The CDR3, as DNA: TGTGCCAGCAGCTCCGGGACAGGGGCAACTGAGCAGTTCTTC.

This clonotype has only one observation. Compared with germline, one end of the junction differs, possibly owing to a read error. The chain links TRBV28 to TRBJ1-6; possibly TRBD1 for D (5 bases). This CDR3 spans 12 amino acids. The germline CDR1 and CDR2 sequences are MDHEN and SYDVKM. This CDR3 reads CASRQGGSPLHF. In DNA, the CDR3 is TGTGCCAGCCGGCAGGGAGGATCACCTCTCCACTTT.

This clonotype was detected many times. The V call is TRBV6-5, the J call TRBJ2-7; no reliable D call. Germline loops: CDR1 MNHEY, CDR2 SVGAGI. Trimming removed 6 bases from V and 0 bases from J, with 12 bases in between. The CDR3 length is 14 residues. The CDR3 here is CASRPAGFSYEQYF. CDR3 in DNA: TGTGCCAGCAGACCCGCAGGATTCTCCTACGAGCAGTACTTC.

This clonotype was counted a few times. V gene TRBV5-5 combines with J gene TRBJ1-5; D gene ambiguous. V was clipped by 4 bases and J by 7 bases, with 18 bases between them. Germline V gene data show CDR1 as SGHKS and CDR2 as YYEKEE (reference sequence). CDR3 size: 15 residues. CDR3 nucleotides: TGTGCCAGCAGCCACGGAAGTTCCGTCGGCCAGCCCCAGCATTTT. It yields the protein CASSHGSSVGQPQHF.

CDR3 loop: CASSFGREVETQYF. In DNA, the CDR3 is TGTGCCAGCAGCTTCGGGCGGGAGGTGGAGACCCAGTACTTC. The chain employs TRBV7-2 and TRBJ2-5; 8 nucleotides match TRBD2. Germline V lookup: CDR1 SGHTA, CDR2 FQGNSA. The CDR3 loop spans 14 amino acids. Trimming removed 3 bases from V and 5 bases from J; junction bases left unmatched: 5. Using reference TRBV7-2 and TRBJ2-5 for the parts outside the CDR3, the full variable domain is GAGVSQSPSNKVTEKGKDVELRCDPISGHTALYWYRQSLGQGLEFLIYFQGNSAPDKSGLPSDRFSAERTGGSVSTLTIQRTQQEDSAVYLCASSFGREVETQYFGPGTRLLVL.

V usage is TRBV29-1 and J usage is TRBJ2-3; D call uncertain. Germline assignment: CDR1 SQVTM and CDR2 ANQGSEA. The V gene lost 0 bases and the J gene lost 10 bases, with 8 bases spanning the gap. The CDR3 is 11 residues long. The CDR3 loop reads CSVEDRSSQYF. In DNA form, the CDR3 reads TGCAGCGTTGAAGACCGCTCATCGCAGTATTTT.

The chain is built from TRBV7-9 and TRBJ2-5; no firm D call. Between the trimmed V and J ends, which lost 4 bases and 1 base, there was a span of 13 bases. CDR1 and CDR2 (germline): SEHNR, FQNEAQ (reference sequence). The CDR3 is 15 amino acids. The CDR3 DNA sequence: TGTGCCAGCAGCTCCGACCGTAGGGTCCAAGAGACCCAGTACTTC. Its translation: CASSSDRRVQETQYF.

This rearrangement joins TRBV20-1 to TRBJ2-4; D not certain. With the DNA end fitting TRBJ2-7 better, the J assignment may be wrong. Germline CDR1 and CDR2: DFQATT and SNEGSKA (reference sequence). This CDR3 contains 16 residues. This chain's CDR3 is CSARPSGAPTTYEQYF. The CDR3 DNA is TGCAGTGCTAGACCATCCGGTGCCCCAACGACCTACGAGCAGTACTTC.

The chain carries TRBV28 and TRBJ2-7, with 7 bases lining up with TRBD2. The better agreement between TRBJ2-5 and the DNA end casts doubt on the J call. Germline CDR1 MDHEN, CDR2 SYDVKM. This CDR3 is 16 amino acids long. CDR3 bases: TGTGCCAGCAGTCCAGGCGCGGGGGAGGTCTGGGAGACCCAGTACTTC. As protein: CASSPGAGEVWETQYF.